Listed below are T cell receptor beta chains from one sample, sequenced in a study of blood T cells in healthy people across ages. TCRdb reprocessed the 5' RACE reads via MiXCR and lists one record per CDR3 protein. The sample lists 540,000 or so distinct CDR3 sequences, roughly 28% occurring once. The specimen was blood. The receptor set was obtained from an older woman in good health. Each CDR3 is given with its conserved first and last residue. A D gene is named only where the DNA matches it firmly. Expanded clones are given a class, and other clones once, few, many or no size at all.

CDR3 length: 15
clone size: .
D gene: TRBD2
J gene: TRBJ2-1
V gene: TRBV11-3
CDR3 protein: CASSQRTTSGSRQFF
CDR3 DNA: TGTGCCAGCAGCCAGAGGACGACTAGCGGGAGTAGGCAGTTCTTC

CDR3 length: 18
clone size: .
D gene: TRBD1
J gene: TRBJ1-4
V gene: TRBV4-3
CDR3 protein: CASSQAGQGGFRDEKLFF
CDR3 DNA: TGCGCCAGCAGCCAAGCCGGACAGGGGGGATTTAGGGATGAAAAACTGTTTTTT

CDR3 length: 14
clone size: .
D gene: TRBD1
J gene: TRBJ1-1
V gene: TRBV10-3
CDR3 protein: CAIKGGGTNTEAFF
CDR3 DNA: TGTGCCATCAAGGGAGGGGGCACGAACACTGAAGCTTTCTTT

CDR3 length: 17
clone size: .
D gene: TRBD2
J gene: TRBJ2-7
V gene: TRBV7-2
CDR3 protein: CASSVPLGTSGPYEQYF
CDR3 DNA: TGTGCCAGCAGCGTGCCCCTGGGGACTAGCGGACCCTACGAGCAGTACTTC

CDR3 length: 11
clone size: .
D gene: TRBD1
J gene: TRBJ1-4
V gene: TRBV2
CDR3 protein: CHDREGEKLFF
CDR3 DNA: TGTCACGACAGGGAGGGGGAAAAACTGTTTTTT

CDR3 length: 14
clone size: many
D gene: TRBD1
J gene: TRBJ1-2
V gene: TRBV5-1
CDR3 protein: CASSFGTGGFGYTF
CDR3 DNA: TGCGCCAGCAGCTTTGGGACAGGGGGCTTTGGCTACACCTTC

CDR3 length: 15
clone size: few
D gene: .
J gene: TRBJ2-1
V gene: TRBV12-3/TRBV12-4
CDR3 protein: CASSRGQRIHNEQFF
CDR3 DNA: TGTGCCAGCAGTCGAGGACAGCGAATCCACAATGAGCAGTTCTTC

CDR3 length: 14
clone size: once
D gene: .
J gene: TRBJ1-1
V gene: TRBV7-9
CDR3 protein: CASSPTLHTAEALF
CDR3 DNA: TGTGCCAGCAGCCCTACCCTGCATACAGCTGAAGCTCTCTTT

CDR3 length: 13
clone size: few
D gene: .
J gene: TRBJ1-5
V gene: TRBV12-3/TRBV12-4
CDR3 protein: CASSLAPVQPQHF
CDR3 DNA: TGTGCCAGCAGTTTAGCGCCGGTTCAGCCCCAGCATTTT

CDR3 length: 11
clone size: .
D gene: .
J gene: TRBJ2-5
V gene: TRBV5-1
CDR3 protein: CDSSLVETQYF
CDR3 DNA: TGCGACAGCAGCTTGGTTGAGACCCAGTACTTC

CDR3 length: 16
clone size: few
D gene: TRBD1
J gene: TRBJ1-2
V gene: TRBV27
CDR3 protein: CASRATGTGIVYGYTF
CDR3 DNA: TGTGCCAGCAGGGCAACCGGGACAGGGATAGTCTATGGCTACACCTTC

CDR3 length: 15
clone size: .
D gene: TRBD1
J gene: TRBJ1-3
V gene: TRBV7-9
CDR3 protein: CASRPGQGPGNTIYF
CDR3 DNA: TGTGCCAGCAGGCCGGGACAGGGCCCTGGAAACACCATATATTTT

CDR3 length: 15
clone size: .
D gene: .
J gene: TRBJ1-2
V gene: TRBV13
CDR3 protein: CASSGPRAGDYGYTF
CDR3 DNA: TGTGCCAGCAGCGGGCCCAGGGCGGGGGACTATGGCTACACCTTC

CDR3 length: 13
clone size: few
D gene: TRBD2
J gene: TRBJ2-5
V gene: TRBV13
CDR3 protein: CASSDGTRQTQYF
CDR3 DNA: TGTGCCAGCAGCGATGGGACTAGACAGACCCAGTACTTC

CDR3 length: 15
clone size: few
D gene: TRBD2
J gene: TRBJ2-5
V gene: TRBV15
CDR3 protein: CATSVTLTSSETQYF
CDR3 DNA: TGTGCCACCAGCGTTACCTTGACTAGCAGTGAGACCCAGTACTTC

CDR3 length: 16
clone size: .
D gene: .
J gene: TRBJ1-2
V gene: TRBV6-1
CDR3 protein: CASSPKGVSKIYGYTF
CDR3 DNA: TGTGCCAGCAGTCCAAAGGGGGTCTCAAAGATCTATGGCTACACCTTC

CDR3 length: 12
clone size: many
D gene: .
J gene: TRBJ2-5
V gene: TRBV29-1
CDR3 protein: CSTLGGQETQYF
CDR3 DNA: TGCAGCACCTTGGGCGGACAAGAGACCCAGTACTTC

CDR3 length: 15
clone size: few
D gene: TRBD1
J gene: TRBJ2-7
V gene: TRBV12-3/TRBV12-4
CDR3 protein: CASSFRGQLSYEQYF
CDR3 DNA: TGTGCCAGCAGTTTCAGGGGACAGTTATCCTACGAGCAGTACTTC

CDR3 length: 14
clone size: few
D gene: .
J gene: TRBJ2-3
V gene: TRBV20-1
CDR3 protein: CSARDFRGRDTQYF
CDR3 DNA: TGCAGTGCTAGAGATTTTCGGGGTAGAGATACGCAGTATTTT

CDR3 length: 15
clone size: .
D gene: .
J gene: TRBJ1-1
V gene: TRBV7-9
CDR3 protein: CASSLNVRENTEAFF
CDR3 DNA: TGTGCCAGCAGCCTCAACGTCCGGGAAAACACTGAAGCTTTCTTT

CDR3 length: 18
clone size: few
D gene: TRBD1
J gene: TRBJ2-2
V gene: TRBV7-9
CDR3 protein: CASSLRPGQGGITGELFF
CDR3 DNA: TGTGCCAGCAGCTTGCGCCCGGGACAGGGCGGCATAACCGGGGAGCTGTTTTTT

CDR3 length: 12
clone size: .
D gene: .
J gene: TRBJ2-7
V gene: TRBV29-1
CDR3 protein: CSGAGNGNEQYF
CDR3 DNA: TGCAGCGGGGCAGGGAACGGCAACGAGCAGTACTTC

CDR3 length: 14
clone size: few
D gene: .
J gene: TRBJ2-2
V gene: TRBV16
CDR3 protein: CASSQSQNTGELFF
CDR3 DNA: TGTGCCAGCAGCCAATCACAAAACACCGGGGAGCTGTTTTTT

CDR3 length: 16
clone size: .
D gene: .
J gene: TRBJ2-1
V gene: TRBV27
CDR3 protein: CASSLSALASYNEQFF
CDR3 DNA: TGTGCCAGCAGTTTATCCGCATTGGCCTCCTACAATGAGCAGTTCTTC

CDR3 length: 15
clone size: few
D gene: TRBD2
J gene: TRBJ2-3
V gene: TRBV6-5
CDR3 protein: CASSPLAGGTNTQYF
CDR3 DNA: TGTGCCAGCAGTCCACTAGCGGGGGGTACGAATACGCAGTATTTT

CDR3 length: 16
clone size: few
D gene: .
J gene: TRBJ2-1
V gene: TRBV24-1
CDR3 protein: CATSDSTGASYNEQFF
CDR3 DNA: TGTGCCACCAGTGATTCCACGGGGGCCTCCTACAATGAGCAGTTCTTC

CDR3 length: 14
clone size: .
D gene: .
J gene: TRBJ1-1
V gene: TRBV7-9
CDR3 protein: CASRAGARNTEAFF
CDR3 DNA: TGTGCCAGCAGGGCAGGGGCTAGGAACACTGAAGCTTTCTTT

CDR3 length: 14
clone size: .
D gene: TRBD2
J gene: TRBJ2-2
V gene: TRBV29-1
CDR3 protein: CSVVWLAGTGELFF
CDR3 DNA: TGCAGCGTTGTATGGCTAGCGGGCACCGGGGAGCTGTTTTTT

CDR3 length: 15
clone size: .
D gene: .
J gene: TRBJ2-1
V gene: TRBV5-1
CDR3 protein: CASSLTSGPNNEQFF
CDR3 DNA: TGCGCCAGCAGCTTGACTTCTGGACCTAACAATGAGCAGTTCTTC

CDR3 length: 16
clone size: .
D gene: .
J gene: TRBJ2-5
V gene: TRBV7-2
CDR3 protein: CASSPRPGQGGKTQYF
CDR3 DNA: TGTGCCAGCAGCCCACGTCCGGGGCAGGGTGGAAAGACCCAGTACTTC

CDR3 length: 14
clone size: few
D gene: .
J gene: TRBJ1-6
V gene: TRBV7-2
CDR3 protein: CASSLEGVNSPLHF
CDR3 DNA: TGTGCCAGCAGCTTAGAGGGTGTTAATTCACCCCTCCACTTT

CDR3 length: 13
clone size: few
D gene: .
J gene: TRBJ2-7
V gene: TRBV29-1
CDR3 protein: CSVEVRGSYEQYF
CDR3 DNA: TGCAGCGTTGAAGTCAGGGGCTCCTACGAGCAGTACTTC

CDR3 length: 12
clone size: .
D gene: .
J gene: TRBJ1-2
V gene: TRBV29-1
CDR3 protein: CSVGWGDGGYTF
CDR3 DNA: TGCAGCGTCGGTTGGGGAGATGGTGGCTACACCTTC

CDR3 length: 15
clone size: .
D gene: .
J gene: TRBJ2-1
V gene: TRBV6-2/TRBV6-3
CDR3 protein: CASTPGGFLLSEQFF
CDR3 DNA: TGTGCCAGCACTCCGGGGGGCTTCCTGCTTTCTGAGCAGTTCTTC

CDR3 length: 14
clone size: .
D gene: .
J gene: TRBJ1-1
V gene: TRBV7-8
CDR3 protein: CASSLRGANTEAFF
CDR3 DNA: TGTGCCAGCAGCCTCAGGGGAGCGAACACTGAAGCTTTCTTT

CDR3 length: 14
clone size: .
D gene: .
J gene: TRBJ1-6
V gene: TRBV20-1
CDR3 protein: CSARDTAHNSPLHF
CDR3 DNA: TGCAGTGCTAGAGACACGGCCCATAATTCACCCCTCCACTTT

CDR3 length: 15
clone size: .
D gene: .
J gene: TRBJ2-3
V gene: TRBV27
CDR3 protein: CASSPRRGSTDTQYF
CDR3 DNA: TGTGCCAGCAGCCCTAGACGGGGGAGCACAGATACGCAGTATTTT

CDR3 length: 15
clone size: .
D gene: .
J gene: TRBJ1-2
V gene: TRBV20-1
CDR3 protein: CSATDRGNANYGYTF
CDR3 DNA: TGCAGTGCCACAGACCGGGGGAATGCTAACTATGGCTACACCTTC